This T cell receptor (beta chain) was captured by sequencing in a study of OX40 agonist ivuxolimab in advanced cancers. V gave up 1 base and J gave up 5 bases, with 11 bases separating them. The CDR3 totals 15 residues. Germline V gene data show CDR1 as KGHSY and CDR2 as FQNENV. Libraries were prepared by immunoSEQ multiplex PCR; TCRdb keeps only in-frame clonotypes and omits some of them. The data contain under 85,000 clones, about 86% of them seen just once; the ten biggest clones take up approximately 2%. This clonotype was obtained from an adult with an advanced solid tumor such as melanoma, head and neck, liver or kidney cancer. The chain couples TRBV16 to TRBJ2-2; no definite D call. The sequences come from CD4+ or CD8+ T cells sorted from blood, collected in a trial of the OX40 agonist ivuxolimab. CDR3 nucleotides: TGTGCCAGCAGCCAATTACCAGTTGGGACCGGGGAGCTGTTTTTT. Translated: CASSQLPVGTGELFF.